This T cell receptor (beta chain) was recovered during a study of T cells in localized non-small cell lung cancer. Points from the study as a whole: Appearance in adjacent lung was seen for a median around 60 of the top 100 tumor clones. Heterogeneity remains possible, as sequencing covered one tumor region only. Clonality peaked in uninvolved adjacent lung rather than tumor.

With respect to this clone: Its target is not known.

V lost 6 bases and J lost 7, with 16 bases in between. The CDR3 loop spans 12 amino acids. Germline assignment: CDR1 SQVTM and CDR2 ANQGSEA. TCRdb keeps only in-frame clones here, not all; method: immunoSEQ multiplex PCR. The table lists around 140,000 clones, 70% to 90% of them singletons. The rearrangement links TRBV29-1 to TRBJ2-7; perhaps TRBD1 as D (7 bases). This sequence was found in a female donor older than 55 with stage I lung adenocarcinoma. The sample consisted of peripheral blood, taken before any cancer treatment. CDR3 DNA: TGCAGCGTACCAACGACAGGGAGGGAGCAGTACTTC. As protein: CSVPTTGREQYF.